What follows are 28 T cell receptor beta chains derived from one specimen sequenced in a study of T cell responses to AZD1222 COVID-19 vaccine. The repertoire was sequenced with immunoSEQ multiplex PCR; TCRdb's copy has only in-frame clones and lacks some. The sample lists about 70,000 clones, around 90% occurring once. Specimen: peripheral blood, collected 28 days after the second dose of the MenACWY control vaccine. These receptors were obtained from an adult who received the MenACWY meningococcal vaccine as a control.

This chain joins TRBV6-5 and TRBJ2-2; D possibly uses TRBD1 or TRBD2 (5 bases each). From germline, CDR1 is MNHEY and CDR2 SVGAGI. Trimming took off 8 bases at V and 4 bases at J, with 8 bases between the two ends. This CDR3 contains 12 residues. CDR3 in DNA: TGTGCCAGCGCGAGGGGCACCGGGGAGCTGTTTTTT. This sequence encodes CASARGTGELFF.

The V and J genes are TRBV6-5 and TRBJ1-2; 7 bases are a match to TRBD1. Germline loops: CDR1 MNHEY, CDR2 SVGAGI. V shed 5 bases and J 8 bases; nucleotides not matched to a gene: 14. The CDR3 is 15 amino acids. In DNA form, the CDR3 reads TGTGCCAGCAGTCAGGGGGGGGGCGGAATAAAAGGCTACACCTTC. Translating it yields CASSQGGGGIKGYTF.

This clone appeared a single time. V gene TRBV6-6 combines with J gene TRBJ2-3, with D hard to call. V lost 8 bases to trimming and J lost 2 bases, with 14 bases between them. Germline-derived CDR1 and CDR2 are MNHNY and SVGAGI (reference sequence). This CDR3 region has 14 residues. The CDR3 DNA reads TGTGCCAGCGGCCCCCGACTGAACACAGATACGCAGTATTTT. It encodes CASGPRLNTDTQYF.

V gene TRBV15 combines with J gene TRBJ1-6; D not certain. The germline gives CDR1 LNHNV, CDR2 YYDKDF (reference sequence). The CDR3 totals 13 residues. V lost 3 bases to trimming and J lost 6 bases, with 6 bases between them. This CDR3 reads CATSRGINSPLHF. As DNA, the CDR3 is TGTGCCACCAGCAGGGGTATTAATTCACCCCTCCACTTT.

V and J are TRBV4-3 and TRBJ2-2, with 7 bases fitting TRBD1. Trimming cost V 2 bases and J 5 bases; bases outside gene matches: 5. The V gene's germline CDR1 is LGHNA and CDR2 YSLEER. CDR3 size: 15 residues. In nucleotides, the CDR3 is TGCGCCAGCAGCCAAAGCGGACAGGCGACCGGGGAGCTGTTTTTT. Protein product: CASSQSGQATGELFF.

The rearrangement links TRBV23-1 to TRBJ1-1; 9 nucleotides line up with TRBD1. TRBV23-1 is an ORF for which the function is uncertain. J lost 2 bases, V lost 0 bases, and 10 bases had no gene match. This CDR3 has 18 residues. CDR3 protein: CASSQSGGDRVSNTEAFF. DNA for the CDR3: TGCGCCAGCAGTCAATCGGGGGGGGACAGGGTGAGCAACACTGAAGCTTTCTTT.

This clone was seen only a few times. The gene calls are TRBV4-3 and TRBJ2-2; tentatively, D is TRBD2 (6 bases). Germline V gene lookup returns CDR1 LGHNA and CDR2 YSLEER. V lost 4 bases and J lost 0, with 12 bases in between. The CDR3 has 16 residues. DNA of the CDR3: TGCGCCAGCAGCCTCTCCGGGACTGCGAACACCGGGGAGCTGTTTTTT. As protein: CASSLSGTANTGELFF.

In nucleotides, the CDR3 is TGTGCCAGCAGTTACGGGGGTGGAAACACCATATATTTT. Protein: CASSYGGGNTIYF. V is TRBV6-6 and J is TRBJ1-3, with D possibly TRBD1 on 5 matching bases. The ends were cut back, 2 bases at V and 3 bases at J, with 5 bases in the middle. There are 13 residues in the CDR3. CDR1 and CDR2 from the germline V gene are MNHNY and SVGAGI (reference sequence).

The chain combines TRBV3-1 (or the pseudogene TRBV3-2) with TRBJ1-3, with 8 bases that match TRBD1. Germline CDR1 and CDR2: LGHDT and YNNKEL (reference sequence). V shed 4 bases and J 4 bases; nucleotides not matched to a gene: 15. This CDR3 spans 18 amino acids. DNA for the CDR3: TGTGCCAGCAGCCCCCTTGTGGCAGGGGGCCTTACAGGAAACACCATATATTTT. Protein sequence: CASSPLVAGGLTGNTIYF.

The gene calls are TRBV19 and TRBJ2-2; possibly TRBD1 or TRBD2 for D (5 bases each). The V gene's germline CDR1 is LNHDA and CDR2 SQIVND (reference sequence). Trimming shortened V by 4 bases and J by 6 bases, and 15 bases separated the two germline ends. The length of the CDR3 is 15 residues. The CDR3 coding sequence is TGTGCCAGTAGTACCCAGACCGGGGCCGCCGGGGAGCTGTTTTTT. Amino acids: CASSTQTGAAGELFF.

This chain links TRBV2 with TRBJ1-5; the D is unclear. The germline V gene encodes CDR1 SNHLY and CDR2 FYNNEI. Trimming removed 3 bases at V and 3 bases at J, with 6 bases between. The CDR3 totals 13 residues. CDR3 DNA sequence: TGTGCCAGCAGTGAGGGTTACAATCAGCCCCAGCATTTT. Protein sequence: CASSEGYNQPQHF.

The sample holds one count of this clone. This chain joins TRBV7-2 and TRBJ2-7, with 7 positions matching TRBD2. Per the germline V gene, CDR1 is SGHTA and CDR2 is FQGNSA. Trimming cost V 7 bases and J 2 bases; bases outside gene matches: 11. The CDR3 is 15 amino acids. The CDR3: CASTVSLGGTYEQYF. The DNA for the CDR3 is TGTGCCAGCACCGTATCCCTGGGGGGGACCTACGAGCAGTACTTC.

This clone was seen a few times. The chain links TRBV27 to TRBJ2-2; 8 bases agree with TRBD1. The CDR3 spans 17 residues. Trimming removed 4 bases from V and 3 bases from J; junction bases left unmatched: 10. The V gene's germline CDR1 is MNHEY and CDR2 SMNVEV (reference sequence). As DNA, the CDR3 is TGTGCCAGCAGTTCCTCCCTCAGGGGGCTGGACACCGGGGAGCTGTTTTTT. This sequence encodes CASSSSLRGLDTGELFF.

This chain uses TRBV18 with TRBJ2-7; the match to TRBD1 covers 7 bases. J lost 0 bases, V lost 3 bases, and 2 bases had no gene match. CDR1 is KGHSH and CDR2 is LQKENI in the germline V gene. The CDR3 consists of 14 residues. CDR3 residues: CASSPQGVSYEQYF. DNA for the CDR3: TGTGCCAGCTCACCCCAGGGGGTCTCCTACGAGCAGTACTTC.

V gene TRBV5-1 combines with J gene TRBJ2-7, with 7 positions matching TRBD1. The V segment lost 0 bases and the J segment 4 bases; nucleotides outside the gene matches: 13. Germline lookup yields CDR1 SGHRS and CDR2 YFSETQ. This CDR3 comprises 17 residues. Here the CDR3 reads CASSLGPQTGYGYEQYF. DNA of the CDR3: TGCGCCAGCAGCTTGGGCCCCCAGACAGGGTATGGGTACGAGCAGTACTTC.

The rearrangement joins TRBV28 to TRBJ2-7; weak D call: TRBD1 (5 bases). Trimming cost V 3 bases and J 4 bases, with 10 bases left between them. Germline CDR1 MDHEN, CDR2 SYDVKM. The CDR3 extends over 13 amino acids. The CDR3 loop is CASSFDTGYEQYF. For the CDR3, the DNA is TGTGCCAGCAGTTTCGACACAGGATACGAGCAGTACTTC.

This clone has more than one count but fewer than ten. At the DNA level, this CDR3 is encoded by other sequences in the same sample as well. The rearrangement links TRBV21-1 to TRBJ1-5; the listed D gene, TRBD1, was not tested against the DNA. TRBV21-1 is a recognized pseudogene. This CDR3 region has 19 residues. The CDR3 is CASSKALSRQGPRNQPQHF. The DNA of the CDR3 is TGTGCCAGCAGCAAAGCGCTTTCTCGACAGGGCCCTCGCAATCAGCCCCAGCATTTT.

The chain couples TRBV5-4 to TRBJ2-3, with a weak D call TRBD1 (6 bases). CDR3 length equals 15 residues. Trimming removed 5 bases at V and 4 bases at J, with 17 bases between. The germline V gene has CDR1 SGHNT and CDR2 YYREEE (reference sequence). The DNA of the CDR3 is TGTGCCAGCAGTTCCGGGACAACGAGTGCAGATACGCAGTATTTT. Residues: CASSSGTTSADTQYF.

The chain employs TRBV5-1 and TRBJ1-1; 9 nucleotides align to TRBD1. The CDR3 sequence is 16 residues long. Germline V gives CDR1 SGHRS, CDR2 YFSETQ. The V and J ends lost 0 bases and 5 bases, in that order; junction bases with no gene match: 8. The CDR3 DNA reads TGCGCCAGCAGCTTGGGACACAGGGGGCCAAGTACTGAAGCTTTCTTT. Its translation is CASSLGHRGPSTEAFF.

To note about this clone: Other DNA sequences in the sample encode the same CDR3. The chain carries TRBV7-2 and TRBJ1-2; D may be TRBD1 (6 bases). Trimming removed 1 base from V and 5 bases from J, with 8 bases in between. This CDR3 region has 13 residues. Germline CDR1 reads SGHTA; CDR2 reads FQGNSA. CDR3 loop: CASSLGTDYGYTF. The CDR3 nucleotides read TGTGCCAGCAGCTTAGGGACAGATTATGGCTACACCTTC.

This clone was picked up one time. The V and J genes are TRBV7-3 and TRBJ2-5, with D perhaps matching TRBD1 (6 bases). The germline gives CDR1 SGHTA, CDR2 FQGTGA. Trimming stripped 0 bases from V and 5 bases from J, with 7 bases between. The CDR3 is 13 amino acids. CDR3 DNA: TGTGCCAGCAGCTTAACTAGGGGGGAGACCCAGTACTTC. Its protein is CASSLTRGETQYF.

The chain combines TRBV28 with TRBJ2-2, with 8 bases that match TRBD1. This CDR3 has 16 amino acids. Germline assignment: CDR1 MDHEN and CDR2 SYDVKM. V shed 5 bases and J 2 bases; nucleotides not matched to a gene: 7. The CDR3 spells CASSGRTGPNTGELFF. The DNA of the CDR3 is TGTGCCAGCAGTGGACGGACAGGGCCAAACACCGGGGAGCTGTTTTTT.

CDR3 coding DNA: TGTGCCATCAGTGAGTCCGATGGTAGTGAACTGCCCGCTACGATTAACTATGGCTACACCTTC. Its translation is CAISESDGSELPATINYGYTF. The genes are TRBV10-3 and TRBJ1-2; no clear D. The CDR3 is made up of 21 amino acids. The V end lost 0 bases, the J end lost 1 base, and 27 bases lay between the germline ends. Per germline, CDR1 ENHRY and CDR2 SYGVKD.

The chain employs TRBV14 and TRBJ1-4; D is unclear. The CDR3 totals 14 residues. Between the trimmed V and J ends, which lost 4 bases and 7 bases, there was a span of 13 bases. Germline V gene sequence: CDR1 SGHDN, CDR2 FVKESK. CDR3 bases: TGTGCCAGCAGCCCACGTACCCTGGGTGAAAAACTGTTTTTT. It translates to CASSPRTLGEKLFF.

This chain links TRBV12-1 with TRBJ1-2; whether TRBD1, the table's D call, matches the DNA was not checked. TRBV12-1 is labeled a pseudogene. This CDR3 spans 19 amino acids. The CDR3, as DNA: TGTGCCAGCAGCTTAGCATTTGGACGACGGGACAGCCTGCATAATGGCTACACCTTC. Its translation: CASSLAFGRRDSLHNGYTF.

The rearrangement uses TRBV3-1 (or the pseudogene TRBV3-2) and TRBJ2-7; 10 bases are shared with TRBD1. This CDR3 region has 15 residues. With V trimmed by 4 bases and J by 5 bases, 8 bases remained unmatched. Germline V gene sequence: CDR1 LGHDT, CDR2 YNNKEL (reference sequence). DNA of the CDR3: TGTGCCAGCAGCCTCCCGGGACAGGGGCGGAACGAGCAGTACTTC. As protein: CASSLPGQGRNEQYF.

This chain joins TRBV5-1 and TRBJ2-5; 9 bases are a match to TRBD2. Looked up from germline, CDR1 is SGHRS and CDR2 is YFSETQ. Germline trimming cut 0 bases from V and 1 base from J; bases unmatched to any gene: 16. CDR3 size: 20 residues. In DNA, the CDR3 is TGCGCCAGCAGCTTGGCCGCGGCTAGCGGGGTAGTTGGGGCCCAAGAGACCCAGTACTTC. This encodes CASSLAAASGVVGAQETQYF.

This clone came up once. The chain combines TRBV5-1 with TRBJ2-1; 10 bases map to TRBD2. CDR3 length: 14 amino acids. Germline CDR1 is SGHRS and CDR2 is YFSETQ. V lost 4 bases, J lost 6 bases, and 4 bases stayed unmatched. The CDR3 reads CASSPLAGGNEQFF. CDR3 DNA: TGCGCCAGCAGCCCCTTAGCGGGGGGCAATGAGCAGTTCTTC. The full variable domain, in which reference TRBV5-1 and TRBJ2-1 provide the parts outside the CDR3, is KAGVTQTPRYLIKTRGQQVTLSCSPISGHRSVSWYQQTPGQGLQFLFEYFSETQRNKGNFPGRFSGRQFSNSRSEMNVSTLELGDSALYLCASSPLAGGNEQFFGPGTRLTVL.